These T cell receptor beta chains were read from a single sample in a study of blood T cell repertoires in COVID-19. Profiled with immunoSEQ multiplex PCR; TCRdb holds only in-frame clones, not every one. The repertoire holds about 140,000 clones, 84% seen once, with more than 3% in the top ten. The sequencing sample was made of PBMCs or T cells enriched from blood (not recorded which). The receptors were gathered from a woman in her forties or fifties with acute COVID-19. Each CDR3 is given with its conserved first and last residue. The D gene is left open where the match is weak. Clone size is stated in some rows and not others, as once, few, many or a class when expanded.

TRBJ2-3 TRBV15 . . CATSSGRGRSTDTQYF TGTGCCACCAGCAGCGGTAGGGGAAGAAGCACAGATACGCAGTATTTT
TRBJ1-2 TRBV5-4 once . CASSQGTSGYGYTF TGTGCCAGCAGCCAGGGGACCTCGGGCTATGGCTACACCTTC
TRBJ2-1 TRBV4-2 . TRBD2 CASTSGGPNEQFF TGTGCCAGCACTAGCGGGGGACCCAATGAGCAGTTCTTC
TRBJ2-1 TRBV5-5 . TRBD1 CASSPVGQGLDNEQFF TGTGCCAGCAGCCCGGTCGGACAGGGGCTCGACAATGAGCAGTTCTTC
TRBJ1-1 TRBV19 . . CASSRGVNTEAFF TGTGCCAGTAGTAGGGGGGTGAACACTGAAGCTTTCTTT
TRBJ1-1 TRBV9 . . CASGRQAGTEAFF TGTGCCAGCGGACGACAGGCCGGGACTGAAGCTTTCTTT
TRBJ2-7 TRBV7-6 . TRBD1 CASSLAQGQKPYEQYF TGTGCCAGCAGCTTAGCGCAGGGACAGAAACCCTACGAGCAGTACTTC
TRBJ2-1 TRBV9 . TRBD2 CASSVVSGGAYNEQFF TGTGCCAGCAGCGTAGTGTCGGGAGGAGCATACAATGAGCAGTTCTTC
TRBJ2-5 TRBV5-8 . . CASSGSMAETQYF TGTGCCAGCAGTGGGAGCATGGCGGAGACCCAGTACTTC
TRBJ2-1 TRBV5-5 . TRBD2 CASSLAATSGYNEQFF TGTGCCAGCAGCTTGGCCGCGACTAGCGGTTACAATGAGCAGTTCTTC
TRBJ2-7 TRBV7-2 . TRBD1 CASSTRTGGNEQYF TGTGCCAGCAGCACCAGGACAGGGGGCAACGAGCAGTACTTC
TRBJ1-1 TRBV2 . TRBD1 CARIRLRGRETEAFF TGTGCCAGAATAAGACTCAGGGGGCGCGAAACTGAAGCTTTCTTT
TRBJ1-2 TRBV19 . TRBD1 CASTQQGADGYTF TGTGCCAGTACCCAACAGGGGGCCGATGGCTACACCTTC
TRBJ2-1 TRBV6-2/TRBV6-3 few . CASSYSTRSSYNEQFF TGTGCCAGCAGTTACTCGACTAGAAGCTCCTACAATGAGCAGTTCTTC
TRBJ1-1 TRBV19 . TRBD1 CASSFRDRGSEAFF TGTGCCAGTAGTTTCCGGGACAGAGGCTCTGAAGCTTTCTTT
TRBJ1-3 TRBV7-9 . . CASSLRDTYSGNTIYF TGTGCCAGCAGTTTGCGTGACACCTACTCTGGAAACACCATATATTTT
TRBJ2-7 TRBV5-1 . . CASSPEGGHYEQYF TGCGCCAGCAGCCCGGAGGGAGGACACTACGAGCAGTACTTC
TRBJ2-5 TRBV5-1 few TRBD2 CASSLPRIVGLGVETQYF TGCGCCAGCAGCTTACCGCGAATTGTGGGACTAGGGGTAGAGACCCAGTACTTC
TRBJ2-2 TRBV12-3/TRBV12-4 . . CASLSGAAGELFF TGTGCCAGTTTGTCTGGAGCCGCCGGGGAGCTGTTTTTT
TRBJ1-2 TRBV11-2 . TRBD1 CASSYPTRGQGYTF TGTGCCAGCAGCTACCCCACGAGGGGGCAAGGCTACACCTTC
TRBJ2-1 TRBV15 . . CATSRPVGRGNEQFF TGTGCCACCAGCAGACCGGTTGGGAGGGGGAATGAGCAGTTCTTC
TRBJ1-4 TRBV9 . TRBD1 CASSPWDSYEKLFF TGTGCCAGCAGCCCCTGGGACAGCTATGAAAAACTGTTTTTT
TRBJ2-1 TRBV18 . TRBD2 CASLTGTSGYNEQFF TGTGCCAGCTTAACCGGGACTAGCGGCTACAATGAGCAGTTCTTC
TRBJ2-5 TRBV20-1 . . CSAKAQETQYF TGCAGTGCTAAAGCTCAAGAGACCCAGTACTTC
TRBJ2-3 TRBV19 . . CASSISTVTADTQYF TGTGCCAGTAGTATATCAACCGTGACAGCAGATACGCAGTATTTT
TRBJ2-1 TRBV11-2 . . CASRRGSTGNNEQFF TGTGCCAGCAGGAGGGGTTCTACAGGGAACAATGAGCAGTTCTTC
TRBJ2-1 TRBV7-9 . TRBD2 CASSSGTSGRASYNEQFF TGTGCCAGCAGCTCCGGGACTAGCGGGAGGGCCAGCTACAATGAGCAGTTCTTC
TRBJ2-7 TRBV19 . TRBD1 CASSTGQVSYEQYF TGTGCCAGTAGTACCGGACAGGTATCTTACGAGCAGTACTTC
TRBJ2-2 TRBV10-2 . TRBD2 CASSVVSGRGTGELFF TGCGCCAGCAGTGTGGTTAGCGGGAGAGGAACCGGGGAGCTGTTTTTT
TRBJ2-1 TRBV7-6 once . CASSPLGLASINEQFF TGTGCCAGCAGCCCGCTGGGGCTAGCGAGCATTAATGAGCAGTTCTTC
TRBJ1-5 TRBV18 . . CASSLSTDSNQPQHF TGTGCCAGCTCATTGTCGACAGATAGCAATCAGCCCCAGCATTTT
TRBJ2-7 TRBV9 . . CASSVGGLGEQYF TGTGCCAGCAGCGTAGGAGGGCTGGGGGAGCAGTACTTC
TRBJ2-2 TRBV9 . . CASSVAGTGELFF TGTGCCAGCAGCGTAGCCGGCACCGGGGAGCTGTTTTTT
TRBJ2-1 TRBV29-1 . TRBD2 CSTGGGRSYNEQFF TGCAGCACCGGGGGGGGTCGTTCCTACAATGAGCAGTTCTTC
TRBJ2-1 TRBV24-1 . TRBD1 CATSHEPGTGNNEQFF TGTGCCACCAGCCACGAACCCGGGACAGGCAACAATGAGCAGTTCTTC
TRBJ1-1 TRBV9 . . CASSVVGSPEAFF TGTGCCAGCAGCGTAGTAGGGAGCCCTGAAGCTTTCTTT
TRBJ1-3 TRBV5-1 . TRBD1 CASSLDRGNGNTIYF TGCGCCAGCAGCTTGGACAGGGGCAATGGAAACACCATATATTTT
TRBJ1-6 TRBV11-2 . TRBD1 CASSSPGTANNSPLHF TGTGCCAGCAGCTCCCCCGGGACAGCCAATAATTCACCCCTCCACTTT
TRBJ1-6 TRBV27 . . CASTYRSSYNSPLHF TGTGCCAGCACCTACAGGAGCTCCTATAATTCACCCCTCCACTTT
TRBJ2-7 TRBV13 . . CASSLGRDWGEQYF TGTGCCAGCAGCTTAGGCCGGGACTGGGGGGAGCAGTACTTC
TRBJ2-1 TRBV9 few TRBD2 CASSVEGLVGSREQFF TGTGCCAGCAGCGTAGAAGGACTAGTCGGTTCACGGGAGCAGTTCTTC
TRBJ2-1 TRBV19 . TRBD1 CASQGDSNYNEQFF TGTGCCAGCCAAGGGGACAGTAACTACAATGAGCAGTTCTTC
TRBJ2-7 TRBV7-8 . TRBD2 CASSFEGFASGIEQYF TGTGCCAGCAGCTTTGAGGGTTTCGCTAGCGGGATCGAGCAGTACTTC
TRBJ1-1 TRBV18 few . CASSDSGNTEAFF TGTGCCAGCTCGGACAGTGGGAACACTGAAGCTTTCTTT
TRBJ2-1 TRBV27 . . CASRLTSANEQFF TGTGCCAGCAGGTTGACTAGTGCAAATGAGCAGTTCTTC
TRBJ2-3 TRBV6-5 . TRBD2 CASSYGTRRADTQYF TGTGCCAGCAGTTACGGGACTAGGAGAGCAGATACGCAGTATTTT